These 12 T cell receptor beta chains came from one sample sequenced in a study of blood T cell repertoires in COVID-19. Assay used: immunoSEQ multiplex PCR; TCRdb lists only in-frame clones, some missing. The sample includes about 260,000 clones, around 87% of them seen just once. Sequenced sample: peripheral blood. These receptors were taken from a woman between 50 and 59 years old with acute or convalescent COVID-19.

The chain employs TRBV7-9 and TRBJ2-5, with 7 bases lining up with TRBD1. The CDR3 consists of 15 residues. Per germline, CDR1 SEHNR and CDR2 FQNEAQ (reference sequence). Trimming took 5 bases from V and 2 from J; bases not matched to a gene: 8. In DNA form, the CDR3 reads TGTGCCAGCAGCCGGGGACAGACTTTTCAAGAGACCCAGTACTTC. This codes for CASSRGQTFQETQYF. Drawing the rest from reference TRBV7-9 and TRBJ2-5, the complete variable domain is DTGVSQNPRHKITKRGQNVTFRCDPISEHNRLYWYRQTLGQGPEFLTYFQNEAQLEKSRLLSDRFSAERPKGSFSTLEIQRTEQGDSAMYLCASSRGQTFQETQYFGPGTRLLVL.

This clone was seen once. V gene TRBV5-1 combines with J gene TRBJ1-4; D not resolved. This CDR3 region has 14 residues. CDR1 and CDR2 (germline): SGHRS, YFSETQ. V was clipped by 0 bases and J by 4 bases, with 7 bases between them. The chain's CDR3 is CASSLGSVNEKLFF. DNA for the CDR3: TGCGCCAGCAGCTTGGGGTCAGTTAATGAAAAACTGTTTTTT.

This clone showed up just a few times. The chain uses TRBV11-2 and TRBJ1-5, with D possibly being TRBD1 (6 bases). The CDR3 has 13 amino acids. V lost 4 bases to trimming and J lost 7 bases, with 11 bases between them. The germline gives CDR1 SGHAT, CDR2 FQNNGV. The CDR3 DNA reads TGTGCCAGCAGCTCGAGGGGGTCCCAGCCCCAGCATTTT. Encoded protein: CASSSRGSQPQHF.

The V gene is TRBV4-2, the J gene TRBJ2-3; 8 bases fit TRBD1. The CDR3 contains 15 residues. The J segment lost 2 bases and the V segment lost 5 bases, leaving 6 bases of the junction unmatched. CDR1 and CDR2 from the germline V gene are LGHNA and YNFKEQ. As DNA, the CDR3 is TGTGCCAGCAGCAGGGACAGGCGAACCACAGATACGCAGTATTTT. Amino acid sequence: CASSRDRRTTDTQYF.

J is TRBJ2-7 and V is TRBV19; D perhaps matches TRBD2 (7 bases). V was pared by 3 bases and J by 0 bases, with 9 bases between. Germline V gene sequence: CDR1 LNHDA, CDR2 SQIVND (reference sequence). The CDR3 length is 14 residues. This CDR3 is CASSIAGASYEQYF. CDR3 nucleotide sequence: TGTGCCAGTAGTATTGCGGGGGCCTCCTACGAGCAGTACTTC.

This rearrangement joins TRBV29-1 to TRBJ2-7; 9 bases map to TRBD2. This CDR3 is 19 amino acids long. CDR1 SQVTM and CDR2 ANQGSEA come from the germline V gene. The junction had 16 bases not matched to a gene; V was cut back by 1 base and J by 0 bases. The CDR3 nucleotides are TGCAGCGTTGAAGCCTTGGTAGCGGGAGATGTAAGAATCTCCTACGAGCAGTACTTC. Encoded protein: CSVEALVAGDVRISYEQYF.

The rearrangement uses TRBV18 and TRBJ2-7; 11 bases are a match to TRBD2. V lost 0 bases and J lost 7; bases outside the gene matches: 8. The CDR3 has 16 amino acids. The germline V gene encodes CDR1 KGHSH and CDR2 LQKENI. CDR3 residues: CASSPPIAGGPQEQYF. DNA of the CDR3: TGTGCCAGCTCACCACCTATAGCGGGAGGGCCTCAGGAGCAGTACTTC.

The rearrangement joins TRBV18 to TRBJ1-1; no firm D call. The V end lost 3 bases, the J end lost 1 base, and 12 bases lay between the germline ends. The CDR3 loop spans 15 amino acids. Germline V gene sequence: CDR1 KGHSH, CDR2 LQKENI. In nucleotides, the CDR3 is TGTGCCAGCTCACCTGTTACAGCGGAGAACACTGAAGCTTTCTTT. It codes for CASSPVTAENTEAFF.

This chain joins TRBV5-5 and TRBJ2-1, with D perhaps matching TRBD1 (5 bases). This CDR3 comprises 20 residues. Per the germline V gene, CDR1 is SGHKS and CDR2 is YYEKEE (reference sequence). With 3 bases removed from V and 3 bases from J, the gap between germline ends came to 28 bases. This CDR3 is CASSSGHFGLETRGYNEQFF. In nucleotides, the CDR3 is TGTGCCAGCAGCTCCGGACATTTTGGTCTCGAGACCAGAGGCTACAATGAGCAGTTCTTC.

V usage is TRBV6-6 and J usage is TRBJ2-7; D call uncertain. CDR3 size: 15 residues. V lost 0 bases to trimming and J lost 0 bases, with 9 bases between them. Germline lookup yields CDR1 MNHNY and CDR2 SVGAGI (reference sequence). CDR3 loop: CASSYSTPSSYEQYF. CDR3 in DNA: TGTGCCAGCAGTTACTCGACTCCTAGCTCCTACGAGCAGTACTTC.

V usage is TRBV27 and J usage is TRBJ2-1; 7 bases match TRBD2. V lost 3 bases, J lost 3 bases, and 2 bases stayed unmatched. The CDR3 is made up of 14 amino acids. Germline V lookup: CDR1 MNHEY, CDR2 SMNVEV (reference sequence). The CDR3 DNA follows: TGTGCCAGCAGTTTGCGGGAGTTCTACAATGAGCAGTTCTTC. Protein product: CASSLREFYNEQFF.

The V and J genes are TRBV19 and TRBJ2-1; D uncertain. V lost 2 bases to trimming and J lost 2 bases, with 7 bases between them. The CDR3 is 14 amino acids. CDR1 and CDR2 (germline): LNHDA, SQIVND (reference sequence). The CDR3 reads CASSIRHPYNEQFF. CDR3 coding DNA: TGTGCCAGTAGTATAAGACACCCCTACAATGAGCAGTTCTTC.